This T cell receptor beta chain stems from a study of cytomegalovirus exposure and HLA in healthy donors. General study findings and limits: In vitro data verified a few CMV-associated chains as specific for CMV antigens.

This PCR relied on a set of 60 Vbeta primers and 13 Jbeta primers. Profiling relied on immunoSEQ multiplex PCR, and the TCRdb table lists in-frame clones only, not all of them. This table holds some 120,000 clones, 15% found once. The CDR3 length is 13 residues. V was pared by 10 bases and J by 3 bases, with 6 bases of the junction left unmatched. CDR1 and CDR2 from the germline V gene are SNHLY and FYNNEI. This clone was seen a few times. Antigen unknown. The chain couples TRBV2 to TRBJ2-5; 9 positions agree with TRBD1. This TCR came from a woman under 30 in good health and CMV-seronegative. Sequencing was performed on PBMCs. CDR3 in amino acids: CATARDREETQYF. In DNA, the CDR3 is TGTGCCACCGCCAGGGACAGGGAAGAGACCCAGTACTTC.